This T cell receptor (beta chain) appears in the sequencing data of a study of blood T cell repertoires in COVID-19. Study as a whole: COVID-19 samples collected from the United States, Italy and Spain covered acute and convalescent phases. Nucleic acid was either cDNA or gDNA, and it came from T cells, B-cell-depleted T cells, or PBMCs.

This CDR3 is 14 amino acids long. Germline loops: CDR1 LNHDA, CDR2 SQIVND (reference sequence). Trimming stripped 4 bases from V and 12 bases from J, with 21 bases between. A COVID-19 case had been met by exposed participants during the 2 weeks before study entry. The repertoire was sequenced with immunoSEQ multiplex PCR; TCRdb's copy has only in-frame clones and lacks some. The sample records 330,000 or so clones, about nine tenths being singletons. The TCR originated in a woman aged 25 to 39 who had been exposed to COVID-19. Specimen: PBMCs or T cells enriched from blood (not recorded which). The chain is built from TRBV19 and TRBJ1-1; a weak D match, TRBD1 (5 bases). The chain's CDR3 is CASSSPAGDPATFF. The CDR3 coding sequence is TGTGCCAGTAGTAGTCCCGCGGGGGACCCCGCGACTTTCTTT. The variable domain in full, completed from reference TRBV19 and TRBJ1-1, reads DGGITQSPKYLFRKEGQNVTLSCEQNLNHDAMYWYRQDPGQGLRLIYYSQIVNDFQKGDIAEGYSVSREKKESFPLTVTSAQKNPTAFYLCASSSPAGDPATFFGQGTRLTVV.